The 4 T cell receptor beta chains below were found in one sample sequenced in a study of identical twins. MiXCR was run by TCRdb on the 5' RACE reads, yielding one entry per CDR3 protein. The top ten clones hold roughly 1.6% of a sample with approximately 680,000 distinct CDR3 sequences, about 7.6% of them seen once. The sample also formed part of further work on yellow fever vaccine responses in identical twins.

Sample: PBMCs. These receptors all stem from a woman younger than 30 in good health.

The chain employs TRBV5-6 and TRBJ2-1, with no clear D. Germline CDR1 reads SGHDT; CDR2 reads YYEEEE. The CDR3 length is 15 residues. Deletions cut 1 base from V and 0 bases from J, with 8 bases between. The CDR3 DNA reads as TGTGCCAGCAGCTTGATGCCGAGCTCCTACAATGAGCAGTTCTTC. The encoded protein is CASSLMPSSYNEQFF. The variable domain in full, completed from reference TRBV5-6 and TRBJ2-1, reads DAGVTQSPTHLIKTRGQQVTLRCSPKSGHDTVSWYQQALGQGPQFIFQYYEEEERQRGNFPDRFSGHQFPNYSSELNVNALLLGDSALYLCASSLMPSSYNEQFFGPGTRLTVL.

This chain links TRBV5-1 with TRBJ2-7; 11 bases agree with TRBD2. Per germline, CDR1 SGHRS and CDR2 YFSETQ. The ends lost 0 bases at V and 9 bases at J; junction bases unmatched: 11. The CDR3 totals 16 residues. The CDR3 coding sequence is TGCGCCAGCAGCTTGGAAGGGACTAGCGGCGGAGGGGTGCAGTACTTC. Protein sequence: CASSLEGTSGGGVQYF.

This clonotype was seen repeatedly, ten times or more. The genes are TRBV29-1 and TRBJ2-7; 9 bases map to TRBD1. The length of the CDR3 is 15 residues. Germline CDR1 reads SQVTM; CDR2 reads ANQGSEA. Trimming at V came to 1 base and at J to 4 bases, leaving 8 bases not matched to a gene. The CDR3 DNA sequence: TGCAGCGTTGAAGGGAGGGGGACAGGGTCATACGAGCAGTACTTC. It yields the protein CSVEGRGTGSYEQYF.

The sample holds a few counts of this clonotype. The V call is TRBV7-6, the J call TRBJ2-1; possibly TRBD1 for D (5 bases). The V gene lost 5 bases and the J gene lost 1 base, with 15 bases spanning the gap. Germline lookup yields CDR1 SGHVS and CDR2 FNYEAQ. This CDR3 comprises 16 residues. CDR3 region: CASSPRLGASYNEQFF. The CDR3, as DNA: TGTGCCAGCAGCCCAAGGTTAGGGGCGTCCTACAATGAGCAGTTCTTC.